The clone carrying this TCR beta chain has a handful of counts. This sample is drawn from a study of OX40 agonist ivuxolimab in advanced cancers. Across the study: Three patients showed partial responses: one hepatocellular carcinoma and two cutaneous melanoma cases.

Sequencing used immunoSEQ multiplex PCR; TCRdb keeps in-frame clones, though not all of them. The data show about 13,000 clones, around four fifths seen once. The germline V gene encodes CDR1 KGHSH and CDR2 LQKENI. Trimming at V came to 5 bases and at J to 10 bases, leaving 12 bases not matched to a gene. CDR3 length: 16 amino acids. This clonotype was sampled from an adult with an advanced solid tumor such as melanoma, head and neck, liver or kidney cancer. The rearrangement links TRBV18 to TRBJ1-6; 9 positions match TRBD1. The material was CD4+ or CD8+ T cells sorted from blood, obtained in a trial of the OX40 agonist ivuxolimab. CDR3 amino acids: CASSSTQGARRSPLHF. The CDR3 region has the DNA TGTGCCAGCTCATCAACACAGGGGGCAAGGAGATCACCCCTCCACTTT.